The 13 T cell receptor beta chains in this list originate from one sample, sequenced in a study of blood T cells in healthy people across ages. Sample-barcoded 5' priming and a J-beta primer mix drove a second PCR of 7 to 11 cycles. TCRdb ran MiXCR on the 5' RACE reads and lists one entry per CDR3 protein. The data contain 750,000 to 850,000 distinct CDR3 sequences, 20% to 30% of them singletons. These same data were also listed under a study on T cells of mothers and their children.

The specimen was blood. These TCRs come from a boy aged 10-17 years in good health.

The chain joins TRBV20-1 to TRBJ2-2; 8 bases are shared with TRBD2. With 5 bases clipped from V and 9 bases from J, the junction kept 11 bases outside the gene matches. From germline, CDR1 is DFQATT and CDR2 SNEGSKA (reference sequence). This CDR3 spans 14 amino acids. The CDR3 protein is CSAPLDGTRWELFF. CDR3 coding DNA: TGCAGTGCTCCTTTGGACGGGACTAGGTGGGAGCTGTTTTTT.

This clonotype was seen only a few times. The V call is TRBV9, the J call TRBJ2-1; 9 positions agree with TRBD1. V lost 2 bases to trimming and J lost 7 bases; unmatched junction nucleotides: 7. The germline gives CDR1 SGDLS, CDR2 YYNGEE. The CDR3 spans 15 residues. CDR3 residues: CASSVPGQGGNEQFF. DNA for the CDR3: TGTGCCAGCAGCGTTCCGGGACAGGGTGGAAATGAGCAGTTCTTC. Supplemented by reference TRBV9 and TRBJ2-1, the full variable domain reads DSGVTQTPKHLITATGQRVTLRCSPRSGDLSVYWYQQSLDQGLQFLIQYYNGEERAKGNILERFSAQQFPDLHSELNLSSLELGDSALYFCASSVPGQGGNEQFFGPGTRLTVL.

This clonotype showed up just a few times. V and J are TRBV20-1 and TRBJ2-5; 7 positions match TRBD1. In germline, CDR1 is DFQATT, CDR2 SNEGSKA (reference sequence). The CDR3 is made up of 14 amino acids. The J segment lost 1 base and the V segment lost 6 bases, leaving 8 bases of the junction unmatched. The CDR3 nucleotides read TGCAGTGCATCACCCCACAGGGGCCAAGAGACCCAGTACTTC. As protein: CSASPHRGQETQYF.

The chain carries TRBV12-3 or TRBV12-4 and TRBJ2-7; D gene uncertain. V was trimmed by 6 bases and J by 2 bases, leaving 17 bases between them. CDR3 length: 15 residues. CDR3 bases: TGTGCCAGCAGCCGGTTGTGGGGTTTGACCTACGAGCAGTACTTC. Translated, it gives CASSRLWGLTYEQYF.

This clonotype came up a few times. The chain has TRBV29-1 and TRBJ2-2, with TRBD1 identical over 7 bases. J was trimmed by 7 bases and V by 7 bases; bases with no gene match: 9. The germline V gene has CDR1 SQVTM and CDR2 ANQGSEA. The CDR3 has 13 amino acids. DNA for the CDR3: TGCAGCGGTGGGACAGTCCTTGGCGGGGAGCTGTTTTTT. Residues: CSGGTVLGGELFF.

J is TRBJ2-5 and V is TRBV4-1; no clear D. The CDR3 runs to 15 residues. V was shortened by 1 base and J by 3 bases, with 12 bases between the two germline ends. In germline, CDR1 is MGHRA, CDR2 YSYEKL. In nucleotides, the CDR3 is TGCGCCAGCAGCCAAGTCCAGGATCCCGAAGAGACCCAGTACTTC. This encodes CASSQVQDPEETQYF.

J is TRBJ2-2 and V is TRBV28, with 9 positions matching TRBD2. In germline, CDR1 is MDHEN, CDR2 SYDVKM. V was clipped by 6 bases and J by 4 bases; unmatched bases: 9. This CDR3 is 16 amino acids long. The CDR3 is CASSQAGGGPTGELFF. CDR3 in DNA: TGTGCCAGCAGCCAAGCGGGAGGAGGTCCCACCGGGGAGCTGTTTTTT.

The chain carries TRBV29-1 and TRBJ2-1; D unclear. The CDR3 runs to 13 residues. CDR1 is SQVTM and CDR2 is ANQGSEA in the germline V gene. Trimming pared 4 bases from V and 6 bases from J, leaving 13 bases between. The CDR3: CSVGILIRNEQFF. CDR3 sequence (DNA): TGCAGCGTTGGGATTCTGATCCGCAATGAGCAGTTCTTC.

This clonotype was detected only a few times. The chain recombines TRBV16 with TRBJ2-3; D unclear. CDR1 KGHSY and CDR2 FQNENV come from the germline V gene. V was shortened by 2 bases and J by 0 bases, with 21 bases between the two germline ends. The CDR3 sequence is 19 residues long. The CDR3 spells CASSQIYSASSTSTDTQYF. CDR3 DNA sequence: TGTGCCAGCAGCCAAATTTATTCGGCTTCTTCGACTAGCACAGATACGCAGTATTTT.

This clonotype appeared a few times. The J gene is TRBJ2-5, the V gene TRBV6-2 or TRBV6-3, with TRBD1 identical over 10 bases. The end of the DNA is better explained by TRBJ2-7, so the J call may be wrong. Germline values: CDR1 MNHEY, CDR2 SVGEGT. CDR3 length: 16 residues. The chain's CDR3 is CASSSFRQGASYEQYF. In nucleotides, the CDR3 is TGTGCCAGCAGTTCCTTTAGACAGGGGGCCTCCTACGAGCAGTACTTC.

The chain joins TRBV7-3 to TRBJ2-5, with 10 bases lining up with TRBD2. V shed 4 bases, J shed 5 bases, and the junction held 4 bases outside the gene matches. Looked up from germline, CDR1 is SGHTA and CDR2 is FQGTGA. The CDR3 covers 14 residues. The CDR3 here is CASSSFSGRETQYF. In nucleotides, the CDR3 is TGTGCCAGCAGCTCCTTTAGCGGGAGGGAGACCCAGTACTTC.

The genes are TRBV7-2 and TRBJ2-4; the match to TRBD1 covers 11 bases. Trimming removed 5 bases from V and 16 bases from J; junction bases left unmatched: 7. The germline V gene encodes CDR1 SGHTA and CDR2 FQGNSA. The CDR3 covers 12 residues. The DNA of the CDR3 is TGTGCCAGCAGCACCCGGACAGGGGGCTTATACTTC. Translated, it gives CASSTRTGGLYF.

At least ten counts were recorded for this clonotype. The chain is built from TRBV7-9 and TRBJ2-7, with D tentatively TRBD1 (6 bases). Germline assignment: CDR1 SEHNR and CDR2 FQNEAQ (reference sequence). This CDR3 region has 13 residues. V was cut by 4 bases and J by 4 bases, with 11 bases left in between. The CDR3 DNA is TGTGCCAGCAGCTCACAGGGTTTGTACGAGCAGTACTTC. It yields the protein CASSSQGLYEQYF. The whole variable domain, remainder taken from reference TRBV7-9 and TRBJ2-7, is DTGVSQNPRHKITKRGQNVTFRCDPISEHNRLYWYRQTLGQGPEFLTYFQNEAQLEKSRLLSDRFSAERPKGSFSTLEIQRTEQGDSAMYLCASSSQGLYEQYFGPGTRLTVT.